Sequencing of this T cell receptor (beta chain) was carried out in a study of cytomegalovirus exposure and HLA in healthy donors. Study results and caveats: HLA alleles were associated with around 17,000 TCR beta sequences in a later analysis at 0.05 false discovery rate.

The study ran its PCR with 60 Vbeta and 13 Jbeta primers. Only in-frame clones appear in the TCRdb table, and some are missing; sequencing was by immunoSEQ multiplex PCR. This repertoire shows about 130,000 clones, approximately 85% found once; its top ten account for over 9%. Turning to this clone: Its specificity is unknown.

V shed 5 bases and J shed 1 base, with 3 bases lying between them. There are 11 residues in the CDR3. Germline V gives CDR1 MNHEY, CDR2 SMNVEV (reference sequence). The TCR originated in a male donor in good health and CMV-seropositive. Input material: PBMCs. V is TRBV27 and J is TRBJ2-7, with unresolved D. CDR3 DNA: TGTGCCAGCAGTGAGTCCTACGAGCAGTACTTC. It specifies CASSESYEQYF.